This T cell receptor beta chain is from a study of metastatic and nonmetastatic thyroid tumors. Across the whole study: Repertoire comparisons spanned blood and tumor or nodule tissue from malignant and benign thyroid patients.

TCRdb reprocessed the PCR reads via MiXCR. Of over 12,000 clones listed, approximately 30% are singletons. Treatment of any kind had been given to no patient before thyroid surgery. This CDR3 spans 13 amino acids. With 4 bases removed from V and 8 bases from J, the gap between germline ends came to 14 bases. Germline values: CDR1 MNHNS, CDR2 SASEGT. This TCR derives from a female donor with papillary thyroid cancer or a benign thyroid nodule (not recorded which). Some clones in this sample may be carry-over from other donors' samples. Sequenced material: tumor tissue. V and J are TRBV6-1 and TRBJ1-2; tentative D call: TRBD1 (6 bases). The CDR3 region has the DNA TGTGCCAGCAGTGGAACAGGGAGTTGGGGCTACACCTTC. This sequence encodes CASSGTGSWGYTF.